This TCR beta chain originates from a study of cytomegalovirus exposure and HLA in healthy donors. Donors likely had unrecorded immune exposures despite being nominally healthy when sampled. This CDR3 region has 16 residues. The germline gives CDR1 LNHNV, CDR2 YYDKDF (reference sequence). V shed 3 bases and J shed 0 bases, with 9 bases lying between them. 60 Vbeta and 13 Jbeta primers were used in PCR. Only in-frame clones appear in the TCRdb table, and some are missing; sequencing was by immunoSEQ multiplex PCR. The repertoire holds 150,000 to 200,000 clones, with around four fifths as singletons. This TCR was recovered from a female donor in good health and CMV-seronegative. The V gene is TRBV15, the J gene TRBJ1-6; D gene ambiguous. Sequenced: PBMCs. CDR3: CATSRVYSSYNSPLHF. CDR3 nucleotides: TGTGCCACCAGCAGGGTGTATAGCTCCTATAATTCACCCCTCCACTTT.